Listed below are T cell receptor beta chains from one sample, sequenced in a study of blood T cells in healthy people across ages. Using its own MiXCR run on the 5' RACE reads, TCRdb lists one record per CDR3 protein. Of 700,000 to 800,000 distinct CDR3 sequences in the sample, approximately 43% were seen once. The material sequenced was blood. The receptors come from a woman aged 60-75 years in good health. Both conserved end residues are part of each CDR3. The order of the fields is J gene, clone size, D gene, V gene, CDR3 DNA, CDR3 protein. A D gene is named only where the DNA matches it firmly. Not every row has a clone size; where given, it reads once, few, many or a size class.

TRBJ2-1 | NA | NA | TRBV11-1 | TGTGCCAGCAGCAACGACGCGGGTGAGCAGTTCTTC | CASSNDAGEQFF
TRBJ1-2 | few | NA | TRBV28 | TGTGCCCTCACCGGGCAGGATATCTATGGCTACACCTTC | CALTGQDIYGYTF
TRBJ1-2 | NA | TRBD1 | TRBV29-1 | TGCAGCGTCCTCCGACAGGGTACTAACTATGGCTACACCTTC | CSVLRQGTNYGYTF
TRBJ2-3 | NA | TRBD1 | TRBV20-1 | TGCAGTGCACTCCGAGGACAGGGAGGTAGCACAGATACGCAGTATTTT | CSALRGQGGSTDTQYF
TRBJ1-1 | NA | NA | TRBV13 | TGTGCCAGCAGCCCCTCATGGGCGGGCGCAAACACTGAAGCTTTCTTT | CASSPSWAGANTEAFF
TRBJ2-1 | NA | NA | TRBV2 | TGTGCCAGCAGGTCCACCGGGAACAATGAGCAGTTCTTC | CASRSTGNNEQFF
TRBJ2-1 | many | TRBD2 | TRBV3-1 | TGTGCCAGCAGCCCGACAGGACTAGCGGGGATTACAAGTATCAATGAGCAGTTCTTC | CASSPTGLAGITSINEQFF
TRBJ1-1 | NA | NA | TRBV3-1 | TGTGCCAGCAGCCAAGGTGGGTTGGGGGTTTCCATTGAAGCTTTCTTT | CASSQGGLGVSIEAFF
TRBJ1-5 | NA | NA | TRBV12-3/TRBV12-4 | TGTGCCAGCAGTCCCGCAGGAGGGAGCAATCAGCCCCAGCATTTT | CASSPAGGSNQPQHF
TRBJ1-6 | few | NA | TRBV25-1 | TGTGCCAGCAGAATACAGGGAACGGCTTCACCCCTCCACTTT | CASRIQGTASPLHF
TRBJ2-5 | NA | NA | TRBV11-2 | TGTGCCAGCAGCTTAGAGGCGCGGGGATGGAGAGAGACCCAGTACTTC | CASSLEARGWRETQYF
TRBJ2-7 | many | TRBD2 | TRBV20-1 | TGCAGTGCTCCTCCCGCGGGACTATCCTACGAGCAGTACTTC | CSAPPAGLSYEQYF
TRBJ2-3 | few | NA | TRBV20-1 | TGCAGTGCTAGAGATCCGGGGTCGGGGTCGCAGTATTTT | CSARDPGSGSQYF
TRBJ2-7 | few | TRBD2 | TRBV20-1 | TGCAGTGCTAGAGATGAGGGAGCGGGGGTGCCCTACGAGCAGTACTTC | CSARDEGAGVPYEQYF
TRBJ2-1 | NA | TRBD1 | TRBV24-1 | TGTGCCGCCCAGGGGGCTAGCACCTCCTACAATGAGCAGTTCTTC | CAAQGASTSYNEQFF
TRBJ2-3 | many | TRBD2 | TRBV5-1 | TGTGCCAGCAGCCCGGGACTAGCGTCCGATACGCAGTATTTT | CASSPGLASDTQYF
TRBJ2-1 | NA | NA | TRBV24-1 | TGTGCCATCAGTGCTAACAGTAAGCAGTTCTTC | CAISANSKQFF
TRBJ1-1 | few | NA | TRBV6-5 | TGTGCCAGCAGTGACGAGGGGTGGACTGAAGCTTTCTTT | CASSDEGWTEAFF
TRBJ2-4 | many | TRBD2 | TRBV29-1 | TGCAGCGTTGTGAGGGGAGGGGAAAACATTCAGTACTTC | CSVVRGGENIQYF
TRBJ1-1 | NA | NA | TRBV6-5 | TGTGCCAGTCACTCCAATGACAACCTTGAAGCTTTCTTT | CASHSNDNLEAFF
TRBJ2-1 | few | NA | TRBV7-9 | TGTGCCAGCAGCTATCCTCGTAATGAGCAGTTCTTC | CASSYPRNEQFF
TRBJ2-1 | many | NA | TRBV12-3/TRBV12-4 | TGTGCCAGCAGTTGGGACTTCTCGAGCTCCTACAATGAGCAGTTCTTC | CASSWDFSSSYNEQFF
TRBJ2-7 | NA | NA | TRBV20-1 | TGCAGTGCTAGAGATCCACAAGTCTCCTACGAGCAGTACTTC | CSARDPQVSYEQYF
TRBJ2-4 | NA | TRBD1 | TRBV20-1 | TGCAGTGCCTCGACAGGGGATATCGGTTGGGTGCAGTACTTC | CSASTGDIGWVQYF
TRBJ2-3 | many | TRBD2 | TRBV10-3 | TGTGCCATCAGTCCGGGACTAAACACAGATACGCAGTATTTT | CAISPGLNTDTQYF
TRBJ2-3 | once | TRBD1 | TRBV12-3/TRBV12-4 | TGTGCCTTCCAGGGACAGGGTAGCACAGATACGCAGTATTTT | CAFQGQGSTDTQYF
TRBJ2-5 | NA | NA | TRBV11-3 | TGTGCCAGCAGCTTTGGATTAACGGGGGGCGACCTCCAAGAGACCCAGTACTTC | CASSFGLTGGDLQETQYF
TRBJ2-7 | NA | TRBD2 | TRBV27 | TGTGCCAGCAGTTCCCCTAGCGGGACCTACGAGCAGTACTTC | CASSSPSGTYEQYF
TRBJ1-5 | few | NA | TRBV25-1 | TGTGCCAGCAGTTTCCACAGCAATCAGCCCCAGCATTTT | CASSFHSNQPQHF
TRBJ2-1 | few | TRBD2 | TRBV7-9 | TGTGCCAGCAACCTACTAGCGGGGCCGTACAATGAGCAGTTCTTC | CASNLLAGPYNEQFF
TRBJ1-2 | few | NA | TRBV20-1 | TGCAGTGCTAGTCCGAGAACCTATGGCTACACCTTC | CSASPRTYGYTF
TRBJ2-3 | NA | TRBD2 | TRBV28 | TGTGCCAGCAGAACACTAGCGGGATCGGAGTATTTT | CASRTLAGSEYF
TRBJ2-6 | NA | NA | TRBV11-2 | TGTGCCAGCAGATGGGGAAACACTGGGGCCAACGTCCTGACTTTC | CASRWGNTGANVLTF